This T cell receptor (beta chain) was found in a study of blood T cell repertoires in COVID-19. In the study overall: In each case, the material was cDNA or gDNA derived from T cells, B-cell-depleted T cells, or PBMCs.

The table came from immunoSEQ multiplex PCR; TCRdb's copy has only in-frame clones and leaves some out. The data hold 350,000 to 450,000 clones, with approximately 91% observed a single time. Germline CDR1 and CDR2: ENHRY and SYGVKD. The CDR3 runs to 14 residues. V shed 6 bases, J shed 4 bases, and the junction held 6 bases outside the gene matches. This chain connects TRBV10-3 to TRBJ2-3; TRBD1 matches at 8 bases. Sample: peripheral blood. This receptor was obtained from a woman aged 40 to 55 with COVID-19, enrolled during active disease. CDR3 in amino acids: CAISQDRVSDTQYF. In DNA, the CDR3 is TGTGCCATCAGCCAGGACAGGGTATCAGATACGCAGTATTTT.